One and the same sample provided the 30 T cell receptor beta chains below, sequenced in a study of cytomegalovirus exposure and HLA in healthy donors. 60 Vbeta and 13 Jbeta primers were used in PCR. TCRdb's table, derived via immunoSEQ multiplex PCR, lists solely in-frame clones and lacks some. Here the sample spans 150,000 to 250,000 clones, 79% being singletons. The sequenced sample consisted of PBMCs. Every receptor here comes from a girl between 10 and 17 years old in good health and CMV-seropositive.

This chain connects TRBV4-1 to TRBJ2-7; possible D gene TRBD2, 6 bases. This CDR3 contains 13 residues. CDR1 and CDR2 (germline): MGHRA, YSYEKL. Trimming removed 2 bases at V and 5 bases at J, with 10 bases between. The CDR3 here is CASSQNPGDEQYF. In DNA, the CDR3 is TGCGCCAGCAGCCAAAATCCGGGAGACGAGCAGTACTTC.

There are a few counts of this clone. CDR3 amino acids: CASSSRLDTQYF. CDR3 nucleotides: TGTGCCAGCTCATCAAGACTAGATACGCAGTATTTT. This sequence joins TRBV18 and TRBJ2-3; D call uncertain. There are 12 residues in the CDR3. V lost 5 bases to trimming and J lost 5 bases, with 8 bases between them. Germline V lookup: CDR1 KGHSH, CDR2 LQKENI.

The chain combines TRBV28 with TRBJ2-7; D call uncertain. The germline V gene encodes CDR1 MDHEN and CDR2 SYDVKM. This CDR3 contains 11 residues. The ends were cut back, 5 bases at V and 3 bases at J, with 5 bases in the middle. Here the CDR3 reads CASSLGYEQYF. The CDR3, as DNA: TGTGCCAGCAGTCTAGGCTACGAGCAGTACTTC.

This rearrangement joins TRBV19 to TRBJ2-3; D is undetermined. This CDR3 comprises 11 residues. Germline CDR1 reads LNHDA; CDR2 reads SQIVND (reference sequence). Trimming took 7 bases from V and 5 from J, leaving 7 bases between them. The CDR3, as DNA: TGTGCCAGTAAAGCCGGAGATACGCAGTATTTT. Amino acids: CASKAGDTQYF.

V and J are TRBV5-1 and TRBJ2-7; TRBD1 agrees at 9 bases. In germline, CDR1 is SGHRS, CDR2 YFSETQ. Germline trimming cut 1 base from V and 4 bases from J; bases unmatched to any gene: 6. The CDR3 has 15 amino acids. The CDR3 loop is CASSLWTGAGYEQYF. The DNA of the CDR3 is TGCGCCAGCAGCTTGTGGACAGGGGCCGGGTACGAGCAGTACTTC.

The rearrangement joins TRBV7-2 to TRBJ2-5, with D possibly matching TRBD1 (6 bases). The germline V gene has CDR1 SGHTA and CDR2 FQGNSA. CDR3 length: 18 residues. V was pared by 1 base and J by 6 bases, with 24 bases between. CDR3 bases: TGTGCCAGCAGCTTAGGTGGGGTGGGGGCCGCGGTGGGGAAGACCCAGTACTTC. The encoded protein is CASSLGGVGAAVGKTQYF. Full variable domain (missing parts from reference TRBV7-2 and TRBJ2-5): GAGVSQSPSNKVTEKGKDVELRCDPISGHTALYWYRQSLGQGLEFLIYFQGNSAPDKSGLPSDRFSAERTGGSVSTLTIQRTQQEDSAVYLCASSLGGVGAAVGKTQYFGPGTRLLVL.

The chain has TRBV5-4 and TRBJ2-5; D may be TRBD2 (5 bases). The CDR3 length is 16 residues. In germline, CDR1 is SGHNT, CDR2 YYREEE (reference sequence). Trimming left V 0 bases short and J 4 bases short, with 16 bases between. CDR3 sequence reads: CASSLGAFWGVETQYF. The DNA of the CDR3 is TGTGCCAGCAGCTTGGGTGCGTTCTGGGGAGTAGAGACCCAGTACTTC.

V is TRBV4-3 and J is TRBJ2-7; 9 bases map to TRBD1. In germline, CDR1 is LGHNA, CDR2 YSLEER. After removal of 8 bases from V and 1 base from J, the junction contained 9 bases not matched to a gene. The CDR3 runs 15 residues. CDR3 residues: CASAMGQGGSYEQYF. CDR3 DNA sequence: TGCGCCAGCGCCATGGGACAGGGTGGTTCCTACGAGCAGTACTTC.

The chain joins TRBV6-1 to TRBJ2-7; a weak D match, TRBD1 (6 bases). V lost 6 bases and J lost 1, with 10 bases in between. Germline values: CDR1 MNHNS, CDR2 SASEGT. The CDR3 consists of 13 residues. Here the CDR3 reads CASSRQVSYEQYF. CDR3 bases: TGTGCCAGCAGCAGACAGGTGTCCTACGAGCAGTACTTC.

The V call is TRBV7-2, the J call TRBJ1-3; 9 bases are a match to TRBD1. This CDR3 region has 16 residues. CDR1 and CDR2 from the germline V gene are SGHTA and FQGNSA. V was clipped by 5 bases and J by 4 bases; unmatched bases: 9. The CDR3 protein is CASSPGTGKEGNTIYF. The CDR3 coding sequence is TGTGCCAGCAGCCCGGGGACAGGGAAGGAAGGAAACACCATATATTTT.

This CDR3 reads CASSYSQPQHF. CDR3 in DNA: TGTGCCAGCAGTTATAGTCAGCCCCAGCATTTT. This chain links TRBV6-6 with TRBJ1-5, with D uncertain. V dropped 3 bases and J dropped 6 bases, with 3 bases sitting between them. Germline CDR1 and CDR2: MNHNY and SVGAGI (reference sequence). This CDR3 comprises 11 residues.

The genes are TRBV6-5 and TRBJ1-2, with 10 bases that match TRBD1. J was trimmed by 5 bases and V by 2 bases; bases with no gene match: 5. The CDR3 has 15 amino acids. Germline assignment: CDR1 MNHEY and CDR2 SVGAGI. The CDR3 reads CASSYLRTGGYGYTF. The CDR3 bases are TGTGCCAGCAGTTACCTACGGACAGGGGGTTATGGCTACACCTTC.

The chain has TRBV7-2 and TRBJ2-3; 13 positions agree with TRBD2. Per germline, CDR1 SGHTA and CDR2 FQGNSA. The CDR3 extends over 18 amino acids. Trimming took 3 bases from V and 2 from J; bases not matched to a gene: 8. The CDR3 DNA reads TGTGCCAGCAGCTTTCCGACTAGCGGGGGGTCTCCCACAGATACGCAGTATTTT. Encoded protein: CASSFPTSGGSPTDTQYF.

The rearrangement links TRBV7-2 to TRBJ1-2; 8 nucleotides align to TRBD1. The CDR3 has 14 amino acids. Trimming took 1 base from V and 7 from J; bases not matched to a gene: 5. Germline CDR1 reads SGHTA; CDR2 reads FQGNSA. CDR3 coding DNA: TGTGCCAGCAGCTTAGGACAGGGGCCGAGTGGCTACACCTTC. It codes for CASSLGQGPSGYTF.

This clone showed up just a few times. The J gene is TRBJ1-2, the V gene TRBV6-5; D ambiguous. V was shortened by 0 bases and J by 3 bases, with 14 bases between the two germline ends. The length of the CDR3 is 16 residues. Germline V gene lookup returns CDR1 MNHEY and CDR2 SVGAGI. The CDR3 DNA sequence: TGTGCCAGCAGTTACTCCGCTCGCCCTGAGTACTATGGCTACACCTTC. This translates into CASSYSARPEYYGYTF.

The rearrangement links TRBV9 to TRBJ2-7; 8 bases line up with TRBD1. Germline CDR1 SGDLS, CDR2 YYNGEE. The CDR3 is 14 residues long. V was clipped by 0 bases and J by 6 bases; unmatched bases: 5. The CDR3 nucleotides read TGTGCCAGCAGCGTAGGGGACAGGTTCGGCGAGCAGTACTTC. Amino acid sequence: CASSVGDRFGEQYF.

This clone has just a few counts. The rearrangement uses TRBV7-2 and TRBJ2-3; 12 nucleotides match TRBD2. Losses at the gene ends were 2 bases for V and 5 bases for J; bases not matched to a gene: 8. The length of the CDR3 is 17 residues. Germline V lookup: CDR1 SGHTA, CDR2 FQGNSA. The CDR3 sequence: CASSLRPSGGARDTQYF. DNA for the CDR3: TGTGCCAGCAGCTTAAGGCCTAGCGGGGGGGCACGAGATACGCAGTATTTT.

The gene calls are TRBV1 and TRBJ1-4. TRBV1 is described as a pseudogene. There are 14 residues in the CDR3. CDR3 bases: TGCACCAGCAGCCTAGCCCGGGAGGAAGAAAAACTGTTTTTT. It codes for CTSSLAREEEKLFF.

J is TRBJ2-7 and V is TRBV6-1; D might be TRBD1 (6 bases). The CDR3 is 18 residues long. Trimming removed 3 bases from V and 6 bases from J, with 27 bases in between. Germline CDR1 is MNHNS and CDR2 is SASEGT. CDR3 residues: CASSDEPRGSGSLGEQYF. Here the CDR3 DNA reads TGTGCCAGCAGTGACGAACCAAGGGGGTCGGGTTCGTTGGGCGAGCAGTACTTC.

CDR3: CASSWTGTGGEKLFF. DNA of the CDR3: TGTGCCAGCAGCTGGACCGGGACAGGGGGTGAAAAACTGTTTTTT. The V and J genes are TRBV5-8 and TRBJ1-4, with TRBD1 matching over 11 bases. The germline CDR1 and CDR2 sequences are SGHTS and YDEGEE. The J segment lost 7 bases and the V segment lost 3 bases, leaving 5 bases of the junction unmatched. The CDR3 covers 15 residues.

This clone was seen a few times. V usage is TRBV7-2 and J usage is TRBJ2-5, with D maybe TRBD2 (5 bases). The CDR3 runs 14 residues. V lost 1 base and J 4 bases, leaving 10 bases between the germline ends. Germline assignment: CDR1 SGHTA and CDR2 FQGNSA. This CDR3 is CASSLGRAPETQYF. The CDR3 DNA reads TGTGCCAGCAGCTTAGGGCGGGCCCCAGAGACCCAGTACTTC.

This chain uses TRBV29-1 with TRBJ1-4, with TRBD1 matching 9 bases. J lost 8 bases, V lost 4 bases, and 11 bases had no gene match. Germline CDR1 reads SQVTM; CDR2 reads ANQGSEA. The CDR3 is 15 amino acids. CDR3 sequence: CSVGPSGTGNEKLFF. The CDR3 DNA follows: TGCAGCGTTGGCCCCTCCGGGACAGGGAACGAAAAACTGTTTTTT.

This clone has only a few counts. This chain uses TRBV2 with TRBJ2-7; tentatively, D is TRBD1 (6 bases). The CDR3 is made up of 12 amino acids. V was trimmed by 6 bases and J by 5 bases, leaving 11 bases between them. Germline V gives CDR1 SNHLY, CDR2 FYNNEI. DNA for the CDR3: TGTGCCAGCAGATCGGACAGCGACGAGCAGTACTTC. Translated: CASRSDSDEQYF.

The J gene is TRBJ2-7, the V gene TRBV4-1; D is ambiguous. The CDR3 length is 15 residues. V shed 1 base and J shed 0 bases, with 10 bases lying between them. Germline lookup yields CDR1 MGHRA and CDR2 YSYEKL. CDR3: CASSQGAVSSYEQYF. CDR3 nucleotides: TGCGCCAGCAGCCAAGGGGCAGTCAGCTCCTACGAGCAGTACTTC.

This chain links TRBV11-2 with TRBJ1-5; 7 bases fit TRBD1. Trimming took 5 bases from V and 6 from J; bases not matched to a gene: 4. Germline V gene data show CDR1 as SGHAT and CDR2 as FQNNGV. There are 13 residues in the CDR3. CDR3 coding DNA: TGTGCCAGCAGCCAAGACAGGGTTCAGCCCCAGCATTTT. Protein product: CASSQDRVQPQHF.

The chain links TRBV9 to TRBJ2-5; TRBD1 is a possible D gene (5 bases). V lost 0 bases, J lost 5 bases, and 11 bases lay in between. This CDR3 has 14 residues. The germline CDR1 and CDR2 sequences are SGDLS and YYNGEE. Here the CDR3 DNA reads TGTGCCAGCAGCGTAGCCCAGGGTTGGGAGACCCAGTACTTC. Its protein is CASSVAQGWETQYF.

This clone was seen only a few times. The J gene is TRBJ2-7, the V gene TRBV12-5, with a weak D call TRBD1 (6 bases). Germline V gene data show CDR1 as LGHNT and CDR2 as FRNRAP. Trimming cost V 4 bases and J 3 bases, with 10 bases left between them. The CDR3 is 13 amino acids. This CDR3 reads CASGSGQFYEQYF. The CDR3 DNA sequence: TGTGCTAGTGGTTCAGGACAGTTCTACGAGCAGTACTTC.

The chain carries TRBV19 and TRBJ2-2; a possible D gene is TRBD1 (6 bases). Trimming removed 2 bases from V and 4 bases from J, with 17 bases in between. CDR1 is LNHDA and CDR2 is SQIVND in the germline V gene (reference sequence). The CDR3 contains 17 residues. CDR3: CASSILVWGRGTGELFF. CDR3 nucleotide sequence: TGTGCCAGTAGTATACTAGTGTGGGGCAGGGGCACCGGGGAGCTGTTTTTT.

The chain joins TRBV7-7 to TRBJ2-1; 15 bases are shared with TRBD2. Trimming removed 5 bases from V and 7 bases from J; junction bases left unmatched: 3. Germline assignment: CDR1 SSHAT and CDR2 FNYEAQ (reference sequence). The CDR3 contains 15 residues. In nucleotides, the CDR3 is TGTGCCAGCAGCCGTGGACTAGCGGGGGGGAATGAGCAGTTCTTC. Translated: CASSRGLAGGNEQFF.

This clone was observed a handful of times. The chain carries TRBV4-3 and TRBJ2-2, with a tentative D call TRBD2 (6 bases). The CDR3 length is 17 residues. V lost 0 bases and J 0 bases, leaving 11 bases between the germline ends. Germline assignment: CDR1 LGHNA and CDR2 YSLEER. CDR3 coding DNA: TGCGCCAGCAGCCAAGATGCTTGGGGGGCGAACACCGGGGAGCTGTTTTTT. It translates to CASSQDAWGANTGELFF.